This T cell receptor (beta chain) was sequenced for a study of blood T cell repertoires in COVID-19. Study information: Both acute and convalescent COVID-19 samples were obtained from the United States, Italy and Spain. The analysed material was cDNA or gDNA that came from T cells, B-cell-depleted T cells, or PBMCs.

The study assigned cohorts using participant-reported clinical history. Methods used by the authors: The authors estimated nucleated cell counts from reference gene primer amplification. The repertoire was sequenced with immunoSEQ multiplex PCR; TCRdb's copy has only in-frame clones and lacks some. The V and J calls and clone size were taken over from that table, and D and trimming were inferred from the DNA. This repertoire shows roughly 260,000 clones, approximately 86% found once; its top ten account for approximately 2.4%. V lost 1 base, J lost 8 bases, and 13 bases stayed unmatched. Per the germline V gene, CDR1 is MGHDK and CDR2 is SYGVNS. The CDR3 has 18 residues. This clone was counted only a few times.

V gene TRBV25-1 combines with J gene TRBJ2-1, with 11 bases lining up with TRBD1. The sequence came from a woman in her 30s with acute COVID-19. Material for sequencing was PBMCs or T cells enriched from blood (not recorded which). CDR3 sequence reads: CASSESGVRDRGVYEQFF. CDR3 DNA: TGTGCCAGCAGTGAATCCGGTGTGCGGGACAGGGGGGTGTATGAGCAGTTCTTC. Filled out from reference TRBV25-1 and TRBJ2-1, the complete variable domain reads EADIYQTPRYLVIGTGKKITLECSQTMGHDKMYWYQQDPGMELHLIHYSYGVNSTEKGDLSSESTVSRIRTEHFPLTLESARPSHTSQYLCASSESGVRDRGVYEQFFGPGTRLTVL.